This T cell receptor beta chain was documented in a study of T cell responses to AZD1222 COVID-19 vaccine. Study context: Analysis merged second doses at about 4 or about 12 weeks.

Points from the study as a whole: Females made up more of the donors, who were largely white British, and clonal diversity may have come out too low. Just a handful of AZD1222 recipients tested seropositive at baseline. No repertoire was sampled before or during the peak T cell response, only after it.

Comment on this clone: Antigen unknown.

This CDR3 spans 14 amino acids. Germline values: CDR1 SEHNR, CDR2 FQNEAQ (reference sequence). Trimming at V came to 1 base and at J to 8 bases, leaving 2 bases not matched to a gene. Sequencing used immunoSEQ multiplex PCR; TCRdb keeps in-frame clones, though not all of them. The sample contains around 100,000 clones, 92% of which appear only once. The clonotype originates from an adult in good health. The specimen was peripheral blood, collected on day 0 of AZD1222 vaccination. The V gene is TRBV7-9, the J gene TRBJ1-6; 7 positions match TRBD1. CDR3: CASSLDRGYSPLHF. CDR3 nucleotide sequence: TGTGCCAGCAGCTTAGACAGGGGCTATTCACCCCTCCACTTT. Supplemented by reference TRBV7-9 and TRBJ1-6, the full variable domain reads DTGVSQNPRHKITKRGQNVTFRCDPISEHNRLYWYRQTLGQGPEFLTYFQNEAQLEKSRLLSDRFSAERPKGSFSTLEIQRTEQGDSAMYLCASSLDRGYSPLHFGNGTRLTVT.